This T cell receptor (beta chain) originates from a study of T cell changes during pregnancy in multiple sclerosis. Sequencing used immunoSEQ multiplex PCR; TCRdb keeps in-frame clones, though not all of them. The sample holds about 59,000 clones, around 87% seen once. Germline CDR1 is SGDLS and CDR2 is YYNGEE. Trimming shortened V by 3 bases and J by 8 bases, and 14 bases separated the two germline ends. CDR3 size: 13 residues. Sequencing was carried out using peripheral blood from another person, used as feeder cells. V and J are TRBV9 and TRBJ1-2, with TRBD1 as a possible D gene (6 bases). This clonotype was sampled from a human donor whose cells served as feeder cells for cultures in a pregnancy study. CDR3 bases: TGTGCCAGCAGCGCCAGTACAGGGCTCGGCTACACCTTC. It encodes CASSASTGLGYTF.